These 25 T cell receptor beta chains share one sample of origin, sequenced in a study of T cell responses to AZD1222 COVID-19 vaccine (dated by TCRdb to about 2021). Receptors were amplified or captured by the immunoSEQ multiplex PCR assay. The table was pulled from immuneACCESS by TCRdb, which kept in-frame rearrangements only. Such tables lose some clones; where checked, under half of the loss comes from unresolved V genes, and the rest has no known cause. The sample profile shows 140,000 to 150,000 clones; about 90% of them were found once. Around 7.6% of the sample goes to the ten largest clones. The intended sense of this specimen's time point label: about 28 days (+/-7) after the second vaccine dose. Per the publication, the treatment or condition label means: meningococcal conjugate vaccine given as trial control. The input for sequencing was peripheral blood, taken 28 days after the second dose of the MenACWY control vaccine. These receptors all come from an adult who received the MenACWY meningococcal vaccine as a control.

In DNA, the CDR3 is TGTGCCAGCAGCTTAGACATCCTCTCGAACACCGGGGAGCTGTTTTTT. This translates into CASSLDILSNTGELFF. This rearrangement joins TRBV7-9 to TRBJ2-2; D call uncertain. Germline CDR1 is SEHNR and CDR2 is FQNEAQ (reference sequence). The germline V and J ends were trimmed by 1 base and 0 bases, with 9 bases remaining between them. There are 16 residues in the CDR3.

The chain joins TRBV5-1 to TRBJ2-3, with D unclear. CDR1 SGHRS and CDR2 YFSETQ come from the germline V gene. The length of the CDR3 is 18 residues. The germline V and J ends were trimmed by 0 bases and 0 bases, with 17 bases remaining between them. CDR3 amino acids: CASSLGPQVLTSTDTQYF. The CDR3 DNA is TGCGCCAGCAGCTTGGGGCCGCAGGTCCTAACTAGCACAGATACGCAGTATTTT.

The chain couples TRBV6-5 to TRBJ2-1; 9 nucleotides line up with TRBD2. The germline gives CDR1 MNHEY, CDR2 SVGAGI. The V segment lost 8 bases and the J segment 7 bases; nucleotides outside the gene matches: 12. The CDR3 sequence is 15 residues long. In DNA form, the CDR3 reads TGTGCCAGCGTCCCAGTCGCGGGAGGGGTAAATGAGCAGTTCTTC. The encoded protein is CASVPVAGGVNEQFF.

The chain joins TRBV28 to TRBJ2-1; 12 nucleotides match TRBD2. This CDR3 contains 18 residues. Germline lookup yields CDR1 MDHEN and CDR2 SYDVKM. V was clipped by 8 bases and J by 2 bases; unmatched bases: 13. CDR3 loop: CASVSGTSGRPPYNEQFF. The CDR3 coding sequence is TGTGCCAGCGTCTCCGGGACTAGCGGGCGCCCTCCCTACAATGAGCAGTTCTTC.

The chain is built from TRBV6-5 and TRBJ2-7; TRBD1 matches at 7 bases. V dropped 6 bases and J dropped 0; count of bases not matched to a gene: 2. The CDR3 runs to 13 residues. Germline CDR1 reads MNHEY; CDR2 reads SVGAGI. For the CDR3, the DNA is TGTGCCAGCAGACGGACAGGCTCCTACGAGCAGTACTTC. Encoded protein: CASRRTGSYEQYF.

V and J are TRBV7-3 and TRBJ2-1; TRBD2 might be the D (6 bases). There are 15 residues in the CDR3. CDR1 and CDR2 from the germline V gene are SGHTA and FQGTGA. Deletions cut 4 bases from V and 2 bases from J, with 12 bases between. In nucleotides, the CDR3 is TGTGCCAGCAGCTCAGATAGCGGAACCTACAATGAGCAGTTCTTC. It yields the protein CASSSDSGTYNEQFF.

The rearrangement links TRBV5-5 to TRBJ2-7, with 12 bases lining up with TRBD1. This CDR3 comprises 16 residues. Germline V gives CDR1 SGHKS, CDR2 YYEKEE (reference sequence). Trimming removed 4 bases from V and 4 bases from J; junction bases left unmatched: 9. Written as DNA, the CDR3 is TGTGCCAGCAGCCCAGGGACAGGGGGCTTCATGTACGAGCAGTACTTC. It specifies CASSPGTGGFMYEQYF.

The chain links TRBV6-2 or TRBV6-3 to TRBJ2-3; the match to TRBD2 covers 13 bases. From germline, CDR1 is MNHEY and CDR2 SVGEGT. CDR3 size: 17 residues. Germline trimming cut 5 bases from V and 4 bases from J; bases unmatched to any gene: 9. The CDR3 DNA reads TGTGCCAGCAGTCGCCACGGGACTAGCGGGAACTCAGATACGCAGTATTTT. Translated, it gives CASSRHGTSGNSDTQYF.

The genes are TRBV20-1 and TRBJ2-7, with D unresolved. Germline values: CDR1 DFQATT, CDR2 SNEGSKA (reference sequence). V lost 2 bases and J 7 bases, leaving 6 bases between the germline ends. The CDR3 contains 10 residues. The CDR3 sequence is CSARTPEQYF. The CDR3 DNA reads TGCAGTGCTAGAACGCCTGAGCAGTACTTC.

This clone was detected only once. The rearrangement joins TRBV19 to TRBJ1-4; TRBD1 might be the D (5 bases). The CDR3 runs to 14 residues. With 3 bases removed from V and 5 bases from J, the gap between germline ends came to 10 bases. Germline V gene sequence: CDR1 LNHDA, CDR2 SQIVND (reference sequence). CDR3 DNA: TGTGCCAGTAGTATCTCCAGGGCAAATGAAAAACTGTTTTTT. It translates to CASSISRANEKLFF.

The rearrangement joins TRBV4-3 to TRBJ1-6; no clear D. This CDR3 has 14 residues. The germline V gene encodes CDR1 LGHNA and CDR2 YSLEER. Trimming stripped 5 bases from V and 5 bases from J, with 10 bases between. CDR3 in amino acids: CASSTGIDNSPLHF. As DNA, the CDR3 is TGCGCCAGCAGCACGGGTATTGATAATTCACCCCTCCACTTT.

V and J are TRBV5-1 and TRBJ2-7; 7 nucleotides align to TRBD1. J was trimmed by 5 bases and V by 3 bases; bases with no gene match: 14. Germline V gene sequence: CDR1 SGHRS, CDR2 YFSETQ. CDR3 length equals 16 residues. The CDR3 loop reads CASSSAPMTGTNEQYF. In DNA, the CDR3 is TGCGCCAGCAGCTCAGCCCCGATGACAGGGACCAACGAGCAGTACTTC.

The chain is built from TRBV9 and TRBJ1-1; weak D call: TRBD1 (6 bases). This CDR3 region has 15 residues. Trimming stripped 4 bases from V and 0 bases from J, with 13 bases between. CDR1 is SGDLS and CDR2 is YYNGEE in the germline V gene. The CDR3 bases are TGTGCCAGCAGCCCATCGACAGGATTGAACACTGAAGCTTTCTTT. It is translated as CASSPSTGLNTEAFF.

The genes are TRBV6-6 and TRBJ2-7, with D maybe TRBD2 (7 bases). V gave up 4 bases and J gave up 1 base, with 14 bases separating them. Germline values: CDR1 MNHNY, CDR2 SVGAGI (reference sequence). This CDR3 has 15 amino acids. This CDR3 is CASSLGAGASYEQYF. The CDR3 DNA follows: TGTGCCAGCAGTTTAGGTGCGGGGGCATCCTACGAGCAGTACTTC.

The rearrangement uses TRBV7-2 and TRBJ2-7; 9 bases match TRBD1. After removal of 2 bases from V and 5 bases from J, the junction contained 7 bases not matched to a gene. Germline CDR1 reads SGHTA; CDR2 reads FQGNSA. The CDR3 totals 15 residues. The CDR3 coding sequence is TGTGCCAGCAGCTTAAAGGACAGGGGTTTCAACGAGCAGTACTTC. This sequence encodes CASSLKDRGFNEQYF.

The gene calls are TRBV5-1 and TRBJ1-6; the D is unclear. Germline V lookup: CDR1 SGHRS, CDR2 YFSETQ. Trimming took 4 bases from V and 10 from J, leaving 12 bases between them. The CDR3 length is 13 residues. CDR3 residues: CASSADGGSPLHF. CDR3 bases: TGCGCCAGCAGCGCCGACGGTGGGTCACCCCTCCACTTT.

The rearrangement uses TRBV11-2 and TRBJ2-7; D gene ambiguous. In germline, CDR1 is SGHAT, CDR2 FQNNGV. V was clipped by 6 bases and J by 0 bases, with 12 bases between them. The CDR3 has 14 amino acids. The CDR3 DNA sequence: TGTGCCAGCAGGACCTTAGAGGTCTCCTACGAGCAGTACTTC. It specifies CASRTLEVSYEQYF.

The rearrangement links TRBV6-6 to TRBJ2-5, with D perhaps matching TRBD2 (6 bases). CDR3 size: 12 residues. The V end lost 2 bases, the J end lost 5 bases, and 6 bases lay between the germline ends. Germline values: CDR1 MNHNY, CDR2 SVGAGI (reference sequence). The CDR3 loop reads CASSYRGETQYF. The CDR3 DNA reads as TGTGCCAGCAGTTACCGGGGGGAGACCCAGTACTTC.

This sequence joins TRBV19 and TRBJ1-5; D ambiguous. Looked up from germline, CDR1 is LNHDA and CDR2 is SQIVND (reference sequence). Trimming took off 3 bases at V and 2 bases at J, with 5 bases between the two ends. The CDR3 has 13 amino acids. Here the CDR3 DNA reads TGTGCCAGTAGTATGCGGCGCAATCAGCCCCAGCATTTT. Encoded protein: CASSMRRNQPQHF.

This chain connects TRBV3-1 (or the pseudogene TRBV3-2) to TRBJ1-5; D gene uncertain. This CDR3 spans 14 amino acids. Trimming took 1 base from V and 1 from J, leaving 5 bases between them. The V gene's germline CDR1 is LGHDT and CDR2 YNNKEL (reference sequence). The CDR3 is CASSQGRSNQPQHF. The CDR3 DNA sequence: TGTGCCAGCAGCCAAGGGAGGAGCAATCAGCCCCAGCATTTT.

The rearrangement uses TRBV24-1 and TRBJ2-3; D unclear. Per the germline V gene, CDR1 is KGHDR and CDR2 is SFDVKD. The ends were cut back, 6 bases at V and 8 bases at J, with 8 bases in the middle. The CDR3 is 11 residues long. CDR3: CATSQQGTQYF. The DNA of the CDR3 is TGTGCCACCAGTCAACAAGGTACGCAGTATTTT.

The chain joins TRBV28 to TRBJ2-3, with 8 bases fitting TRBD2. Germline CDR1 and CDR2: MDHEN and SYDVKM. The V segment lost 5 bases and the J segment 2 bases; nucleotides outside the gene matches: 6. This CDR3 has 15 amino acids. CDR3 nucleotides: TGTGCCAGCAGTATTAGCGGGGATTACACAGATACGCAGTATTTT. Amino acids: CASSISGDYTDTQYF.

The V gene is TRBV2, the J gene TRBJ2-2, with D tentatively TRBD2 (6 bases). This CDR3 comprises 14 residues. The V gene lost 7 bases and the J gene lost 4 bases, with 13 bases spanning the gap. The V gene's germline CDR1 is SNHLY and CDR2 FYNNEI. CDR3 loop: CASNRLVATGELFF. The CDR3 DNA reads TGTGCCAGCAACCGACTAGTAGCCACCGGGGAGCTGTTTTTT. The whole variable domain, remainder taken from reference TRBV2 and TRBJ2-2, is EPEVTQTPSHQVTQMGQEVILRCVPISNHLYFYWYRQILGQKVEFLVSFYNNEISEKSEIFDDQFSVERPDGSNFTLKIRSTKLEDSAMYFCASNRLVATGELFFGEGSRLTVL.

The chain joins TRBV5-1 to TRBJ2-1; a possible D gene is TRBD1 (5 bases). CDR1 SGHRS and CDR2 YFSETQ come from the germline V gene. CDR3 length: 14 residues. The V gene lost 0 bases and the J gene lost 7 bases, with 11 bases spanning the gap. The CDR3 DNA reads TGCGCCAGCAGCTTGGGACAGATATCAAATGAGCAGTTCTTC. It yields the protein CASSLGQISNEQFF.

The chain carries TRBV9 and TRBJ1-6, with D tentatively TRBD1 (6 bases). In germline, CDR1 is SGDLS, CDR2 YYNGEE. The CDR3 is made up of 17 amino acids. Trimming pared 4 bases from V and 7 bases from J, leaving 21 bases between. CDR3 nucleotide sequence: TGTGCCAGCAGCTTAGCCTCACTCCAGGGGTCAAATTCACCCCTCCACTTT. Translated: CASSLASLQGSNSPLHF. Together with reference TRBV9 and TRBJ1-6, the CDR3 gives the full variable domain: DSGVTQTPKHLITATGQRVTLRCSPRSGDLSVYWYQQSLDQGLQFLIQYYNGEERAKGNILERFSAQQFPDLHSELNLSSLELGDSALYFCASSLASLQGSNSPLHFGNGTRLTVT.